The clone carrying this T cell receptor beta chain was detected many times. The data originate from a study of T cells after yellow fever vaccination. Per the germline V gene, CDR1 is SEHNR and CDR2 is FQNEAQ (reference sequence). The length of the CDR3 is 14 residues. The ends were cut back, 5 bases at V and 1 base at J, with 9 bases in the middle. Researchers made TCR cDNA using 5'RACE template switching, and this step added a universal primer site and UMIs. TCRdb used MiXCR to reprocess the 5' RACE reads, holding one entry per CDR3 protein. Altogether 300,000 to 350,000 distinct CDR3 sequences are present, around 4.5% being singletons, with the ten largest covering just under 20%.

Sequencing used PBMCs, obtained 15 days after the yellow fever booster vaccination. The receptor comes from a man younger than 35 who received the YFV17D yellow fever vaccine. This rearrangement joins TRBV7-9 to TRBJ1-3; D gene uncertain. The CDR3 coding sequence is TGTGCCAGCAGCCCCTTTAGTTCTGGAAACACCATATATTTT. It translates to CASSPFSSGNTIYF.